This T cell receptor beta chain is drawn from a study of early T cells in non-severe SARS-CoV-2 infection. Study context: Chains from this unsorted whole-blood bulk RNA could not be paired. Regarding the study as a whole: VDJdb matching skewed toward anti-spike CD8 responses, missing private and CD4 specificities.

This clonotype has a handful of counts. What it binds is not known. The TCR library protocol attached unique molecular identifiers to the individual cDNA molecules. From the 5' RACE reads, TCRdb called clonotypes with MiXCR, one entry per CDR3 protein. The sample has about 97,000 distinct CDR3 sequences, around 10% seen once. Germline V gives CDR1 SGHNT, CDR2 YENEEA. V was clipped by 6 bases and J by 2 bases; unmatched bases: 5. The CDR3 has 15 amino acids. This sample comprised whole blood, obtained at baseline. The receptor comes from an adult who was a healthcare worker with PCR-confirmed SARS-CoV-2 infection or an uninfected control (not recorded which). The rearrangement links TRBV11-3 to TRBJ2-2, with TRBD2 identical over 8 bases. CDR3 coding DNA: TGTGCCAGCAGTCTGGCGGGAGGTAACACCGGGGAGCTGTTTTTT. This translates into CASSLAGGNTGELFF.